This T cell receptor beta chain was sequenced in a study of OX40 agonist ivuxolimab in advanced cancers. In the study overall: One hepatocellular carcinoma and a couple of cutaneous melanoma patients partially responded. Study-wide findings and caveats: Dosing at 0.1 to 3.0 mg/kg was accompanied by clonal expansion of CD4+ and CD8+ blood T cells by week 6.

As concerns this clone: No antigen is known for it.

The data were produced by immunoSEQ multiplex PCR, yet TCRdb's version contains in-frame clones alone and is incomplete. The sample has some 81,000 clones; approximately 85% are singletons. Germline CDR1 is GTSNPN and CDR2 is SVGIG (reference sequence). This CDR3 is 16 amino acids long. The V and J ends lost 3 bases and 0 bases respectively, with 15 bases between them. The sequence derives from an adult with an advanced solid tumor such as melanoma, head and neck, liver or kidney cancer. The sample here was CD4+ or CD8+ T cells sorted from blood, taken in a trial of the OX40 agonist ivuxolimab. The genes are TRBV30 and TRBJ1-3, with D possibly matching TRBD1 (5 bases). The DNA of the CDR3 is TGTGCCTGGAGCGAGGGGACCCTATTCTCTGGAAACACCATATATTTT. Its protein product is CAWSEGTLFSGNTIYF.